This T cell receptor beta chain comes out of a study of response to subunit inactivated influenza vaccine. The study, taken as a whole, reports: Each seasonal influenza vaccination recruits few new T cells, the authors suggested.

A single record per CDR3 protein comes from TCRdb applying MiXCR to the RT-PCR reads. The sample yields approximately 300,000 distinct CDR3 sequences, about 20% seen once. V lost 0 bases and J lost 8, with 13 bases in between. The CDR3 consists of 13 residues. CDR1 is DFQATT, CDR2 SNEGSKA, per germline (reference sequence). Note on this clonotype: Its antigen is not known.

The source of this sequence is a man aged 45 to 75 who received an inactivated influenza vaccine. This sample comprised PBMCs from blood, obtained less than 22 months after vaccination. The chain links TRBV20-1 to TRBJ2-5; D may be TRBD2 (5 bases). The CDR3 region has the DNA TGCAGTGCTAGAGAGCCTAGCTCCCGAACCCAGTACTTC. It yields the protein CSAREPSSRTQYF.